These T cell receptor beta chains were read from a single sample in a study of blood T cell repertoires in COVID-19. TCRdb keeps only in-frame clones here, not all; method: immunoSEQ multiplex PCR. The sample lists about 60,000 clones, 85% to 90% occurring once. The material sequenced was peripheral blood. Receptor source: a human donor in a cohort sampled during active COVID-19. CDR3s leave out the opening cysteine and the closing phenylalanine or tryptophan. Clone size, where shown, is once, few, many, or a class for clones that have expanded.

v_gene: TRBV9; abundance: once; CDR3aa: ASSVAREAYNEQF
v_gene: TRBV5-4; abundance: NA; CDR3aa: ASLPGTANTGELF
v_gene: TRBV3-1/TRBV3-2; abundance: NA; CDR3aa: ASSQWRGRGETQY
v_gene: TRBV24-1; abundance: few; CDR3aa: ATSRGQDPQPQH
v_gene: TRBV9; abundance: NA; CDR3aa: ASSTRVGYGYT
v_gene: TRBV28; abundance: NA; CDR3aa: ASSSTGTGGSFYH
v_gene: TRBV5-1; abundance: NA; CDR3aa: ASSLEAGSNQPQH
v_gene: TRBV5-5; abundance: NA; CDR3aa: ASSRAGVTYNEQF
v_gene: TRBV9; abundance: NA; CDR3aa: ASSAPRMGGNYGYT
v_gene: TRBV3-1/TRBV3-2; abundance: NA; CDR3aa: ASSHAGQGALGEQY
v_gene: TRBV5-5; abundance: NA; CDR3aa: ASSSRGLETQY
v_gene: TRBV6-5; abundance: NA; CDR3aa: ASNPPGQENNEQF
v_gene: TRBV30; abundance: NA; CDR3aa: AWSTDLTGGSTDTQY
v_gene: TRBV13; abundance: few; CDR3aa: ARRLTGTRGGGTDTQY
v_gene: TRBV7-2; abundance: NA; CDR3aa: ASSLAPYRGRDTQY
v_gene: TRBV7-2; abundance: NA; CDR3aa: ASSSREGQINEQF
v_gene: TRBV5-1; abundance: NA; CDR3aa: ASSLRPGTAYGQY
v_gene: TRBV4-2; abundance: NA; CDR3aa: ASSQAPGLAGGLGEQF
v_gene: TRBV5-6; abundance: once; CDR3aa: ASSLEPGGSREQY
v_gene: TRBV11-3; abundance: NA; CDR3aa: ASSLGGTGAYTGELF
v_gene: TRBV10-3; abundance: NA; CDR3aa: AISESSQGVNEQF
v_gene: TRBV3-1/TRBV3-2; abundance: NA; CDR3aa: ASSPSSSGVETQY
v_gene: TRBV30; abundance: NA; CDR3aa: AWTGQGRGYT
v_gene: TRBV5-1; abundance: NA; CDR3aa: ASSTGLGLAGVNIQY
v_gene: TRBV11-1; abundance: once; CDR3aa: ASSSQRHYTGELF
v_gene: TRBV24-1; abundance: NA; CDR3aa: ATSDPYWYTQY
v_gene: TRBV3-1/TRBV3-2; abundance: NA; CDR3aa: ASSQEGAGTETQY
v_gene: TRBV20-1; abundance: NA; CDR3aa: SASGGDRMVRDTQY
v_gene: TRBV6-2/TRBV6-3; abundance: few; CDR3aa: ASSYSTRTYEQY
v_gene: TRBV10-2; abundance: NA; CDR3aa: ASRRTGDTGELF
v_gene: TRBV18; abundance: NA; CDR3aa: ASSPGTALSYEQY
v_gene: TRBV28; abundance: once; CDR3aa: ASSLQGPPYEQY
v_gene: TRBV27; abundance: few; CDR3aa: ASSLGPNTGELF
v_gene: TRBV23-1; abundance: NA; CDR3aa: ASSPPEAQY
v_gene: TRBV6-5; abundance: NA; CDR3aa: ASRGSPRAQY
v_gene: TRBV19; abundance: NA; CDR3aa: ASSIRGGAPADTQY
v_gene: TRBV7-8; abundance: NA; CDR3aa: ASSLAGTGGRQPQH
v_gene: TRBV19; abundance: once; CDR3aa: ASSPRTGRNTNEKLF
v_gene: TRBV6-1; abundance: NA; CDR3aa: ASRELQGQGRADTQY
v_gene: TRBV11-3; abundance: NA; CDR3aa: ASSSRREGLQETQY
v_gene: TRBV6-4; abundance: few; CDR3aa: ASSDSRAPATYEQY
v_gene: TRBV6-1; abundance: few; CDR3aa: ASSEYLSSNQPQH
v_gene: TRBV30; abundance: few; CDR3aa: AWSPRAEAF
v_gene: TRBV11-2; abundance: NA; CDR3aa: ASSPLRRTANYGYT
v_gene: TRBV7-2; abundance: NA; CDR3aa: ASSPTRTGFSLGTEAF
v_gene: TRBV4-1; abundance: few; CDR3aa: ASSFRQQDTIY
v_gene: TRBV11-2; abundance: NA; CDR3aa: ASTQGGGAYEQY
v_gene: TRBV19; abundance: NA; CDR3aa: ASSIHINEKLF
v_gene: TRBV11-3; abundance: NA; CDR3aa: ASSCNRGNRDSCTGELF
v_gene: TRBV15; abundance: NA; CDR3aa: ATSDGAETQY
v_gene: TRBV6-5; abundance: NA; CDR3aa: ASSYLAGASYEQY
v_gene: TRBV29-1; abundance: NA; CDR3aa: SVIPGQGRDTQY
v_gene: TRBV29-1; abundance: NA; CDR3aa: SKTGTSVDEQF
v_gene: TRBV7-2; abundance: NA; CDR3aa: ASSSPLGLAGGNEQF
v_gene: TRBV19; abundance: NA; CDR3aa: ASTSGGGTDTQY
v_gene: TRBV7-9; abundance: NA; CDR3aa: ASSFVAGGPNEQF
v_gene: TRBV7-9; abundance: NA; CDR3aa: ASSSGQGANEKLF
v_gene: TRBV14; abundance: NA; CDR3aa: ASSQTQGARTEAF
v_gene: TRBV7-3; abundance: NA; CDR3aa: ASSPRGNTDTQY